A selection of T cell receptor beta chains follows, all from one sample in a study of T cell repertoires in cytomegalovirus infection. Using its own MiXCR run on the reads, TCRdb lists one record per CDR3 protein. The sample lists 360,000 or so distinct CDR3 sequences; about a third were seen once. No cognate antigen is known for these TCRs. Sequenced material: cultured PBMCs, taken from culture after CMV antigen stimulation. The receptors come from a human donor in good health (CMV status not recorded). Some clones in this sample may be carry-over from other donors' samples. Both conserved end residues are part of each CDR3. A D gene is named only where the DNA matches it firmly. Rows may omit the clone size; those that give it use once, few, many or a size class.

CDR3nt: TGTGCCAGCAGCGACACAGGGGAGGGTAACTATGGCTACACCTTC
CDR3aa: CASSDTGEGNYGYTF
abundance: -
j_gene: TRBJ1-2
d_gene: TRBD1
v_gene: TRBV7-9

CDR3nt: TGTGCCAGTAACGCCCGGGCGGGAGAGACCGGGGAGCTGTTTTTT
CDR3aa: CASNARAGETGELFF
abundance: few
j_gene: TRBJ2-2
d_gene: TRBD2
v_gene: TRBV19

CDR3nt: TGTGCCAGCAGCTTAAGTGGTCAGGGTAACAATGAGCAGTTCTTC
CDR3aa: CASSLSGQGNNEQFF
abundance: -
j_gene: TRBJ2-1
d_gene: -
v_gene: TRBV7-3

CDR3nt: TGTGCTAGTGGTGGCGCCGGGACGGCCGGCCAAGAGACCCAGTACTTC
CDR3aa: CASGGAGTAGQETQYF
abundance: -
j_gene: TRBJ2-5
d_gene: -
v_gene: TRBV12-5

CDR3nt: TGTGCCAGCTCACCAAGGCAGACGGCTGGAAACACCATATATTTT
CDR3aa: CASSPRQTAGNTIYF
abundance: many
j_gene: TRBJ1-3
d_gene: -
v_gene: TRBV18

CDR3nt: TGCGCCAGCAGCCAAGAAATCGGATTCTCTGGAAACACCATATATTTT
CDR3aa: CASSQEIGFSGNTIYF
abundance: few
j_gene: TRBJ1-3
d_gene: -
v_gene: TRBV4-3

CDR3nt: TGTGCCAGCAGCGTAAGCAGTTCAACTGGAAACACCATATATTTT
CDR3aa: CASSVSSSTGNTIYF
abundance: -
j_gene: TRBJ1-3
d_gene: -
v_gene: TRBV9

CDR3nt: TGTGCCAGCAGCCGAGGGACTAGCGGGAGCGGTGAGCAGTTCTTC
CDR3aa: CASSRGTSGSGEQFF
abundance: many
j_gene: TRBJ2-1
d_gene: TRBD2
v_gene: TRBV7-2

CDR3nt: TGTGCCAGTAGTATAGGTGGTGGGGGAGAGACCCAGTACTTC
CDR3aa: CASSIGGGGETQYF
abundance: -
j_gene: TRBJ2-5
d_gene: -
v_gene: TRBV19

CDR3nt: TGTGCCAGCAGTTTTCAGGGACTAGCGGGAGCGAATACGCAGTATTTT
CDR3aa: CASSFQGLAGANTQYF
abundance: -
j_gene: TRBJ2-3
d_gene: TRBD2
v_gene: TRBV6-5

CDR3nt: TGTGCCATCAACGGAGGAATCAATCAGCCCCAGCATTTT
CDR3aa: CAINGGINQPQHF
abundance: -
j_gene: TRBJ1-5
d_gene: -
v_gene: TRBV10-3

CDR3nt: TGTGCCACCAGTGACCGAACAGGGGGCAACACTGAAGCTTTCTTT
CDR3aa: CATSDRTGGNTEAFF
abundance: -
j_gene: TRBJ1-1
d_gene: TRBD1
v_gene: TRBV24-1

CDR3nt: TGCGCCAGCAGCCAGCTACAGGGGGGCTGGAACACCGGGGAGCTGTTTTTT
CDR3aa: CASSQLQGGWNTGELFF
abundance: -
j_gene: TRBJ2-2
d_gene: TRBD1
v_gene: TRBV4-3

CDR3nt: TGTGCCAGCAGCCATGACCCTGCAACTAATGAAAAACTGTTTTTT
CDR3aa: CASSHDPATNEKLFF
abundance: once
j_gene: TRBJ1-4
d_gene: -
v_gene: TRBV4-2

CDR3nt: TGTGCCAGCAGTACCTCCTACACCGGGGAGCTGTTTTTT
CDR3aa: CASSTSYTGELFF
abundance: -
j_gene: TRBJ2-2
d_gene: -
v_gene: TRBV12-3/TRBV12-4

CDR3nt: TGTGCCAGCAGCTTAGCTTCGAGCTACCAAGAGACCCAGTACTTC
CDR3aa: CASSLASSYQETQYF
abundance: -
j_gene: TRBJ2-5
d_gene: -
v_gene: TRBV7-6

CDR3nt: TGCGCCAGCAGTCAGGGGGTGAATAGGGGAGCCTACTACAATGAGCAGTTCTTC
CDR3aa: CASSQGVNRGAYYNEQFF
abundance: -
j_gene: TRBJ2-1
d_gene: -
v_gene: TRBV23-1

CDR3nt: TGTGCCAGCAGTTACTCGGTTTGGCCCGGGGGCACTGAAGCTTTCTTT
CDR3aa: CASSYSVWPGGTEAFF
abundance: -
j_gene: TRBJ1-1
d_gene: -
v_gene: TRBV6-5

CDR3nt: TGTGCCAGCAGCTCTAGCCCCCGGGGGAGCTACGAGCAGTACTTC
CDR3aa: CASSSSPRGSYEQYF
abundance: -
j_gene: TRBJ2-7
d_gene: -
v_gene: TRBV7-2

CDR3nt: TGTGCCAGCAGTCCGAACAGGGGGAATGAAAAACTGTTTTTT
CDR3aa: CASSPNRGNEKLFF
abundance: -
j_gene: TRBJ1-4
d_gene: TRBD1
v_gene: TRBV6-6

CDR3nt: TGTGCCAGCAGTTTGACTAGCGGGGGGTTCTACGAGCAGTACTTC
CDR3aa: CASSLTSGGFYEQYF
abundance: few
j_gene: TRBJ2-7
d_gene: TRBD2
v_gene: TRBV28

CDR3nt: TGTGCCAGCTCACCTTCGATGGGGAGAGATAATTCACCCCTCCACTTT
CDR3aa: CASSPSMGRDNSPLHF
abundance: -
j_gene: TRBJ1-6
d_gene: -
v_gene: TRBV18

CDR3nt: TGTGCCAGCAGTTCGGGACTACAAGTGGGTAATACGCAGTATTTT
CDR3aa: CASSSGLQVGNTQYF
abundance: few
j_gene: TRBJ2-3
d_gene: TRBD2
v_gene: TRBV28

CDR3nt: TGTGCCAGCAGCTTATCTAGACTAGCGGGAGATCCCCCCCGCACAGATACGCAGTATTTT
CDR3aa: CASSLSRLAGDPPRTDTQYF
abundance: few
j_gene: TRBJ2-3
d_gene: TRBD2
v_gene: TRBV7-2

CDR3nt: TGTGCCAGCACCAATAGCGGCAGACCATACAATGAGCAGTTCTTC
CDR3aa: CASTNSGRPYNEQFF
abundance: once
j_gene: TRBJ2-1
d_gene: -
v_gene: TRBV12-3/TRBV12-4

CDR3nt: TGCGCCAGCAGATCAAATGCGTCGAGACTGAACACTGAAGCTTTCTTT
CDR3aa: CASRSNASRLNTEAFF
abundance: -
j_gene: TRBJ1-1
d_gene: -
v_gene: TRBV5-1

CDR3nt: TGCGCCAGCAGCCAGCGTGAGGGCACAGATACGCAGTATTTT
CDR3aa: CASSQREGTDTQYF
abundance: -
j_gene: TRBJ2-3
d_gene: -
v_gene: TRBV4-3

CDR3nt: TGTGCCAGCAGGAAGGACAGAAGCTCCTACAATGAGCAGTTCTTC
CDR3aa: CASRKDRSSYNEQFF
abundance: many
j_gene: TRBJ2-1
d_gene: -
v_gene: TRBV7-2

CDR3nt: TGTGCCACCAGCAGCGCCGGGACAGTCGGTGAAAAACTGTTTTTT
CDR3aa: CATSSAGTVGEKLFF
abundance: -
j_gene: TRBJ1-4
d_gene: TRBD1
v_gene: TRBV15

CDR3nt: TGTGCCAGCAGACCAAACCCGGGACAGGGTGCGTTCGAGCAGTACTTC
CDR3aa: CASRPNPGQGAFEQYF
abundance: few
j_gene: TRBJ2-7
d_gene: TRBD1
v_gene: TRBV6-1

CDR3nt: TGTGCCACCAGCAGAGATCGAATGGAAGCTTTCTTT
CDR3aa: CATSRDRMEAFF
abundance: -
j_gene: TRBJ1-1
d_gene: -
v_gene: TRBV15

CDR3nt: TGTGCCAGCAGTTTATGTTGGGACCGGTACACCGGGGAGCTGTTTTTT
CDR3aa: CASSLCWDRYTGELFF
abundance: few
j_gene: TRBJ2-2
d_gene: -
v_gene: TRBV28

CDR3nt: TGCGCCAGCAGCTTGGAGGGCAGAGATCATGGCTACACCTTC
CDR3aa: CASSLEGRDHGYTF
abundance: -
j_gene: TRBJ1-2
d_gene: -
v_gene: TRBV5-1

CDR3nt: TGCAGTGCTAGAAAGCTCGAGACCCAGTACTTC
CDR3aa: CSARKLETQYF
abundance: -
j_gene: TRBJ2-5
d_gene: -
v_gene: TRBV20-1

CDR3nt: TGTGCCAGCAGCTTAGTACAGGGAATCCAGTACTTC
CDR3aa: CASSLVQGIQYF
abundance: once
j_gene: TRBJ2-5
d_gene: -
v_gene: TRBV7-9

CDR3nt: TGTGCCAGCAGCTTAATTCTGCGCACAGATACGCAGTATTTT
CDR3aa: CASSLILRTDTQYF
abundance: few
j_gene: TRBJ2-3
d_gene: -
v_gene: TRBV7-8

CDR3nt: TGTGCCAGCAGGGAACAGGGGTGGCCCACTGAAGCTTTCTTT
CDR3aa: CASREQGWPTEAFF
abundance: -
j_gene: TRBJ1-1
d_gene: TRBD1
v_gene: TRBV6-1

CDR3nt: TGTGCCAGCAGGGCCTTGACAGGGGCCGGGGAGCTGTTTTTT
CDR3aa: CASRALTGAGELFF
abundance: many
j_gene: TRBJ2-2
d_gene: TRBD1
v_gene: TRBV6-1

CDR3nt: TGTGCCAGCAGTTACACCACCTCCGGGAAGTGGGCCATGAGGAACACTGAAGCTTTCTTT
CDR3aa: CASSYTTSGKWAMRNTEAFF
abundance: few
j_gene: TRBJ1-1
d_gene: -
v_gene: TRBV6-2/TRBV6-3

CDR3nt: TGTGCCAGCATTGGACTAGCGGGAGCCTCACTCTCCTACAATGAGCAGTTCTTC
CDR3aa: CASIGLAGASLSYNEQFF
abundance: few
j_gene: TRBJ2-1
d_gene: TRBD2
v_gene: TRBV6-6

CDR3nt: TGTGCCAGCAGGGGAATCGGACTAGCGTTGCAGTATTTT
CDR3aa: CASRGIGLALQYF
abundance: -
j_gene: TRBJ2-3
d_gene: TRBD2
v_gene: TRBV28

CDR3nt: TGTGCCGTCCGATCCGGGACTAGCAAGGCTCAGTACTTC
CDR3aa: CAVRSGTSKAQYF
abundance: -
j_gene: TRBJ2-4
d_gene: TRBD2
v_gene: TRBV27